One sample yielded the 17 T cell receptor beta chains listed below, sequenced in a study of shared clonotypes between healthy human individuals. Data came from immunoSEQ multiplex PCR; TCRdb stores just in-frame clones and leaves some out. The repertoire includes around 2.5 million clones, 80% to 95% of them detected once, and around 0.4% sits in the top ten. The source material was naive CD4+ T cells from PBMCs. Sample subset: CD45RA+ positively selected. These receptors came from a man younger than 35 in good health. Some clones in this sample may be carry-over from other donors' samples.

This clone was seen more than once but under ten times. The rearrangement uses TRBV15 and TRBJ1-5; 8 bases fit TRBD1. Germline V CDR1 and CDR2: LNHNV, YYDKDF (reference sequence). The CDR3 extends over 14 amino acids. Losses at the gene ends were 3 bases for V and 7 bases for J; bases not matched to a gene: 5. The CDR3 DNA sequence: TGTGCCACCAGCAGGCGGACAGGGCAGCAGCCCCAGCATTTT. Encoded protein: CATSRRTGQQPQHF.

The V gene is TRBV6-5, the J gene TRBJ2-1; D remains ambiguous. Germline CDR1 and CDR2: MNHEY and SVGAGI. V gave up 0 bases and J gave up 6 bases, with 15 bases separating them. This CDR3 spans 16 amino acids. CDR3 region: CASSYSSNLWGNEQFF. For the CDR3, the DNA is TGTGCCAGCAGTTACTCGTCCAATCTTTGGGGCAATGAGCAGTTCTTC.

The chain is built from TRBV11-2 and TRBJ1-4, with D possibly matching TRBD1 (5 bases). This CDR3 spans 15 amino acids. Germline V gene data show CDR1 as SGHAT and CDR2 as FQNNGV. The V and J ends lost 4 bases and 7 bases respectively, with 16 bases between them. The CDR3 spells CASSWGRGGGEKLFF. The CDR3 coding sequence is TGTGCCAGCAGCTGGGGCCGCGGTGGTGGTGAAAAACTGTTTTTT.

The chain employs TRBV7-2 and TRBJ2-7; 8 bases line up with TRBD1. The CDR3 is made up of 15 amino acids. The germline V gene has CDR1 SGHTA and CDR2 FQGNSA. J gave up 1 base and V 5 bases, and 7 bases lay outside the gene matches. The CDR3 DNA is TGTGCCAGCAGCATCGGGACAGGATTTTCCTACGAGCAGTACTTC. The encoded protein is CASSIGTGFSYEQYF.

The chain couples TRBV5-1 to TRBJ2-3, with TRBD2 matching 9 bases. Germline values: CDR1 SGHRS, CDR2 YFSETQ. Unmatched junction bases numbered 4, after V lost 4 bases and J lost 4 bases. There are 14 residues in the CDR3. CDR3 coding DNA: TGCGCCAGCAGCGAGGGACTAGCATCAGATACGCAGTATTTT. Translation: CASSEGLASDTQYF.

The chain couples TRBV11-3 to TRBJ1-6, with 7 bases matching TRBD1. CDR3 length equals 17 residues. CDR1 and CDR2 from the germline V gene are SGHNT and YENEEA. The V and J ends lost 5 bases and 0 bases, in that order; junction bases with no gene match: 7. The CDR3 DNA follows: TGTGCCAGCAGCGACCGGGACAGCTCCTCCTATAATTCACCCCTCCACTTT. It is translated as CASSDRDSSSYNSPLHF. The full variable domain, completed using reference TRBV11-3 and TRBJ1-6, is EAGVVQSPRYKIIEKKQPVAFWCNPISGHNTLYWYLQNLGQGPELLIRYENEEAVDDSQLPKDRFSAERLKGVDSTLKIQPAELGDSAVYLCASSDRDSSSYNSPLHFGNGTRLTVT.

The genes are TRBV5-5 and TRBJ2-7; TRBD2 is a possible D gene (6 bases). V lost 0 bases to trimming and J lost 4 bases, with 14 bases between them. The CDR3 extends over 15 amino acids. Germline V lookup: CDR1 SGHKS, CDR2 YYEKEE (reference sequence). Here the CDR3 DNA reads TGTGCCAGCAGCTTGGTAGCGGTCCCCGTTTACGAGCAGTACTTC. It is translated as CASSLVAVPVYEQYF.

In nucleotides, the CDR3 is TGTGCCACGACAGCCCCGGCTCTGGTTACGCAGTATTTT. Protein: CATTAPALVTQYF. This chain joins TRBV10-3 and TRBJ2-3; D possibly corresponds to TRBD1 (5 bases). This CDR3 contains 13 residues. Germline assignment: CDR1 ENHRY and CDR2 SYGVKD. Trimming shortened V by 10 bases and J by 8 bases, and 19 bases separated the two germline ends.

This chain connects TRBV5-6 to TRBJ2-7, with a weak D call TRBD2 (6 bases). Trimming took off 4 bases at V and 2 bases at J, with 13 bases between the two ends. This CDR3 has 14 residues. Germline V gene sequence: CDR1 SGHDT, CDR2 YYEEEE. CDR3 sequence reads: CASSPGLVTYEQYF. CDR3 DNA: TGTGCCAGCAGCCCGGGACTCGTTACCTACGAGCAGTACTTC.

The chain joins TRBV15 to TRBJ2-7; TRBD1 matches 7 bases. CDR1 LNHNV and CDR2 YYDKDF come from the germline V gene (reference sequence). The CDR3 extends over 14 amino acids. V lost 5 bases, J lost 1 base, and 5 bases stayed unmatched. The CDR3 coding sequence is TGTGCCACCAGCTTAGGGGGCGTATCCTACGAGCAGTACTTC. Translating gives CATSLGGVSYEQYF.

The CDR3 nucleotides are TGTGCCAGCAGCGTAGGGACCGAGGAAAAACTGTTTTTT. It is translated as CASSVGTEEKLFF. The chain uses TRBV9 and TRBJ1-4; D is undetermined. CDR3 length: 13 residues. V was pared by 0 bases and J by 8 bases, with 8 bases between. Germline assignment: CDR1 SGDLS and CDR2 YYNGEE.

The chain links TRBV7-6 to TRBJ2-7; 8 bases fit TRBD2. Germline assignment: CDR1 SGHVS and CDR2 FNYEAQ. J lost 1 base, V lost 5 bases, and 7 bases had no gene match. This CDR3 contains 15 residues. In nucleotides, the CDR3 is TGTGCCAGCAGCCCACTGGGCGGGGGGTCCTACGAGCAGTACTTC. Amino acids: CASSPLGGGSYEQYF.

CDR3 bases: TGTGCCAGCAGTTTGGTCGGGCAAATTCAGTACTTC. It specifies CASSLVGQIQYF. This chain links TRBV27 with TRBJ2-4; D gene uncertain. Trimming stripped 3 bases from V and 10 bases from J, with 10 bases between. Per the germline V gene, CDR1 is MNHEY and CDR2 is SMNVEV (reference sequence). This CDR3 is built from 12 residues.

The V gene is TRBV19, the J gene TRBJ1-2; 10 bases agree with TRBD1. The CDR3 is 15 amino acids. CDR1 is LNHDA, CDR2 SQIVND, per germline (reference sequence). The V and J ends lost 3 bases and 8 bases, in that order; junction bases with no gene match: 9. CDR3 DNA sequence: TGTGCCAGTAGTATCGCTCGACAGGGGGCGCGGGGCTACACCTTC. This encodes CASSIARQGARGYTF.

The J gene is TRBJ2-5, the V gene TRBV18; D perhaps matches TRBD2 (5 bases). V was cut by 3 bases and J by 4 bases, with 9 bases left in between. The CDR3 is 13 amino acids. Per germline, CDR1 KGHSH and CDR2 LQKENI. The CDR3 here is CASSPRGLETQYF. DNA of the CDR3: TGTGCCAGCTCACCCCGGGGTCTAGAGACCCAGTACTTC.

The chain uses TRBV6-4 and TRBJ1-2, with D maybe TRBD1 (6 bases). Germline V gene lookup returns CDR1 MRHNA and CDR2 SNTAGT. The V and J ends lost 4 bases and 11 bases respectively, with 14 bases between them. The CDR3 runs 12 residues. Here the CDR3 reads CASSASGAGYTF. CDR3 sequence (DNA): TGTGCCAGCAGTGCCTCAGGGGCAGGATACACCTTC.

The chain couples TRBV15 to TRBJ2-2; tentative D call: TRBD1 (6 bases). This CDR3 is 16 amino acids long. The germline CDR1 and CDR2 sequences are LNHNV and YYDKDF (reference sequence). The V end lost 1 base, the J end lost 7 bases, and 16 bases lay between the germline ends. As DNA, the CDR3 is TGTGCCACCAGCAGAGGGCAACCGACAGGAGGCGGGGAGCTGTTTTTT. It codes for CATSRGQPTGGGELFF.